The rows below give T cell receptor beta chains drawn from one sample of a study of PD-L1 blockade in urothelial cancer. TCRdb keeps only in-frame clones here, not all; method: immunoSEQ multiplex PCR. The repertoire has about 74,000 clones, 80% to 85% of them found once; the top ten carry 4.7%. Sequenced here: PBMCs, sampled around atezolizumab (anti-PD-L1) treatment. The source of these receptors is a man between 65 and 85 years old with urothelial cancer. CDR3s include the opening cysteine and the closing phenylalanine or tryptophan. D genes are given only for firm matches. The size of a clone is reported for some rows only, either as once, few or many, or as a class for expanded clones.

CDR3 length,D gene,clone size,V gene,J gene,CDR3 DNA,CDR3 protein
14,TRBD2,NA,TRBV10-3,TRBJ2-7,TGTGCCATCACTAGCGGGAGAGGGGCCTACGAGCAGTACTTC,CAITSGRGAYEQYF
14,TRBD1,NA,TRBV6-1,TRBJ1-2,TGTGCCAGCAGTGAAGAAGGGGGCGCGCATGGCTACACCTTC,CASSEEGGAHGYTF
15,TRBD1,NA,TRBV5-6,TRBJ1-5,TGTGCCAGCAGTTTCGGACAGGGGCGCAATCAGCCCCAGCATTTT,CASSFGQGRNQPQHF
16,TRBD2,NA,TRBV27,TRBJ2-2,TGTGCCAGCAGTTTATCTAGCGGGAGTAACACCGGGGAGCTGTTTTTT,CASSLSSGSNTGELFF
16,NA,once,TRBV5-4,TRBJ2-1,TGTGCCAGCACGCCCCAACGGGACTTTACCTACAATGAGCAGTTCTTC,CASTPQRDFTYNEQFF
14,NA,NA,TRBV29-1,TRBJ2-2,TGCAGCGTTCTCTCACAGGGGAACACCGGGGAGCTGTTTTTT,CSVLSQGNTGELFF
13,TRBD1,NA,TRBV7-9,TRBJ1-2,TGTGCCAGCAGCCCGGCGGGACAGCATGGCTACACCTTC,CASSPAGQHGYTF
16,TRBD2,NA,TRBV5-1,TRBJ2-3,TGCGCCAGCAGCTCTACTAGCGGGACGGGCACAGATACGCAGTATTTT,CASSSTSGTGTDTQYF
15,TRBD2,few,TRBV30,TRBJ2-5,TGTGCCTGGAGTTCGGGACTAGCGGACAAAGAGACCCAGTACTTC,CAWSSGLADKETQYF
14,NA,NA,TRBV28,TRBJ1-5,TGTGCCAGCAGTTTGTACGGGGGAGGTCAGCCCCAGCATTTT,CASSLYGGGQPQHF
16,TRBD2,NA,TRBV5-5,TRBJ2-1,TGTGCCAGCAGCCGGGGGGGGGCAGGGACTAGGGATGAGCAGTTCTTC,CASSRGGAGTRDEQFF
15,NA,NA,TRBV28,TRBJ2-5,TGTGCCAGCAGCCCCCGTCTTATCCGCCAAGAGACCCAGTACTTC,CASSPRLIRQETQYF
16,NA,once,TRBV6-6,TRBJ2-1,TGTGCCAGCAGTTACGGTACAGGGAGCTCCTACAATGAGCAGTTCTTC,CASSYGTGSSYNEQFF
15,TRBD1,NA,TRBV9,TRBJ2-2,TGTGCCAGCAGCGTGGGACAGGGTCGGTCCGGGGAGCTGTTTTTT,CASSVGQGRSGELFF
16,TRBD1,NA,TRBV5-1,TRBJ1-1,TGCGCCAGCAGCTTGGCCCCTACAGGGGGCCCCACTGAAGCTTTCTTT,CASSLAPTGGPTEAFF
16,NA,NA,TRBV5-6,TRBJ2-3,TGTGCCAGCAGAGCGGAGGGGCAGGGTCTTCTCGATACGCAGTATTTT,CASRAEGQGLLDTQYF
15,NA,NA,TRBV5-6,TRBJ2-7,TGTGCCAGCAGCTTGGGGGGACTGCCTCCCTACGAGCAGTACTTC,CASSLGGLPPYEQYF
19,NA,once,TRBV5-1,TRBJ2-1,TGCGCCAGCAACCCCGAAGGGAGCGGGCATAAAAGCTCCTACAATGAGCAGTTCTTC,CASNPEGSGHKSSYNEQFF
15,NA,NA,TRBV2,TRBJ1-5,TGTGCCAGCAGTAACGACAGGCCACTTAATCAGCCCCAGCATTTT,CASSNDRPLNQPQHF
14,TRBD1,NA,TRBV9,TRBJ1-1,TGTGCCAGCAGCGCCGACAGGGGACTTACTGAAGCTTTCTTT,CASSADRGLTEAFF
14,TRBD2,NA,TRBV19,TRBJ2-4,TGTGCCAGTGGACTAGCGGGGGCCAAAAACATTCAGTACTTC,CASGLAGAKNIQYF
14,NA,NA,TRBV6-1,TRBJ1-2,TGTGCCAGCAGTGAAGAATTAATGCGCTATGGCTACACCTTC,CASSEELMRYGYTF
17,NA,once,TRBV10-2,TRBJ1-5,TGCGCCAGCAGTGAGTCCGGCGGGAGATATAGCAATCAGCCCCAGCATTTT,CASSESGGRYSNQPQHF
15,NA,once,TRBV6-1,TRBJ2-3,TGTGCCAGCAGTGAATGGGCTTCAGACACAGATACGCAGTATTTT,CASSEWASDTDTQYF
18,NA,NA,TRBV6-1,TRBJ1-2,TGTGCCAGCAGTGAAGCGCTAGGGGGACCTGGGGCTAACTATGGCTACACCTTC,CASSEALGGPGANYGYTF
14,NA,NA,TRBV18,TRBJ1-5,TGTGCCAGCTCACCACCCGGGGTCAATCAGCCCCAGCATTTT,CASSPPGVNQPQHF
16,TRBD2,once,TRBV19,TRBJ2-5,TGTGCCAGTAGTACCGGGACTAGCGGGAGAGTGGAGACCCAGTACTTC,CASSTGTSGRVETQYF
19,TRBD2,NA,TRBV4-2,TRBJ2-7,TGTGCCAGCAGCCGCCCTGGGGGACTAGCGGGAGGGAGGTCCTACGAGCAGTACTTC,CASSRPGGLAGGRSYEQYF
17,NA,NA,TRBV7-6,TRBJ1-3,TGTGCCAGCAGCTTAACTGAACAGGGCTTCTCTGGAAACACCATATATTTT,CASSLTEQGFSGNTIYF
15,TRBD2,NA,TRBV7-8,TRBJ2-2,TGTGCCAGCTCCGAAGCGGGAGGGGCCACCGGGGAGCTGTTTTTT,CASSEAGGATGELFF
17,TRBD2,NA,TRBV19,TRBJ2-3,TGTGCCAGTAGAGGTGATAGGACTAGCGGGAGGCAAGTCAAGCAGTATTTT,CASRGDRTSGRQVKQYF
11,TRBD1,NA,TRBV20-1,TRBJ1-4,TGCAGTGCTAGCACCGGGACAGGATTCTATTTT,CSASTGTGFYF
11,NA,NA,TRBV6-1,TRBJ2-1,TGTGCCAGCAGTTACCTGGACAAGCAGTTCTTC,CASSYLDKQFF
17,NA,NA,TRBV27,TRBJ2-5,TGTGCCAGCAGTTTATCGTCCTCAGGGGGGCTGGGGGGGACCCAGTACTTC,CASSLSSSGGLGGTQYF
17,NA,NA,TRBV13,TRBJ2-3,TGTGCCAGCAGCGCCCGGACTCCCCGTACCCAGGAAGATACGCAGTATTTT,CASSARTPRTQEDTQYF
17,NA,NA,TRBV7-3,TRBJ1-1,TGTGCCAGCAGCTTAACGCCAGATCTTGGTGCGAACACTGAAGCTTTCTTT,CASSLTPDLGANTEAFF
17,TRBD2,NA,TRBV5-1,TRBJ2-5,TGCGCCAGCAGCCTGGGACTAGCGGGACTCAACCAAGAGACCCAGTACTTC,CASSLGLAGLNQETQYF
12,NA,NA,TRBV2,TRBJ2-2,TGTGCCAGCACTACTCTTAGCGGGGAGCTGTTTTTT,CASTTLSGELFF
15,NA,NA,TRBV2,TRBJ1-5,TGTGCCAGCACTCCCCCGGGTGCTAGCAATCAGCCCCAGCATTTT,CASTPPGASNQPQHF
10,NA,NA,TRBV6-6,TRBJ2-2,TGTGCCAGCAGTGGGAGGGAGCTGTTTTTT,CASSGRELFF
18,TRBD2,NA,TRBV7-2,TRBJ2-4,TGTGCCAGCAGCCCTTCACTAGCGGGAGGGCCGTCCAAAAACATTCAGTACTTC,CASSPSLAGGPSKNIQYF
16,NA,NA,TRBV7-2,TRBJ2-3,TGTGCCAGCACCAAGGGGCGCGTGGGCCAGGCAGATACGCAGTATTTT,CASTKGRVGQADTQYF
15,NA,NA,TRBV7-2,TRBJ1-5,TGTGCCAGCAGCCCCATGGGGGGAGAGAATCAGCCCCAGCATTTT,CASSPMGGENQPQHF
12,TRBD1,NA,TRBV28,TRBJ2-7,TGTGCCACTGGGGGGACAGGCCTCGAGCAGTACTTC,CATGGTGLEQYF
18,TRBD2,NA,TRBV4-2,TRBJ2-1,TGTGCCAGCAGCCAAGTGAAGATTACTAGCGGGAACTACAATGAGCAGTTCTTC,CASSQVKITSGNYNEQFF
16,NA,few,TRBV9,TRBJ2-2,TGTGCCAGCAGCGTAGAGGGTAGCGGAAACACCGGGGAGCTGTTTTTT,CASSVEGSGNTGELFF
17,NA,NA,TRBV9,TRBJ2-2,TGTGCCAGCAGCGTAGTGTCTAGTGCGGTCCACACCGGGGAGCTGTTTTTT,CASSVVSSAVHTGELFF
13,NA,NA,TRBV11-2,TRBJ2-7,TGTGCCAGCAGCTTACTCCCTAGGTACGAGCAGTACTTC,CASSLLPRYEQYF
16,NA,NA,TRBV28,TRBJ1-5,TGTGCCAGCAGTCCCCCCGGGACATCGGCAGGTCAGCCCCAGCATTTT,CASSPPGTSAGQPQHF